A single TCR beta chain is shown here with its context. What it binds is not known. These data come from a study of CD8 T cells in ankylosing spondylitis. Whole-study findings and limits: The study identified a TCR beta motif of eight highly homologous variants that appeared characteristic of ankylosing spondylitis blood. Earlier authors reported some of these motif variants in reactive arthritis synovial fluid and blood.

One entry per CDR3 protein, called by TCRdb with MiXCR from the 5' RACE reads. The table lists approximately 550,000 distinct CDR3 sequences, more than 9.5% of them singletons, with around 7% in the top ten. Germline CDR1 reads DFQATT; CDR2 reads SNEGSKA (reference sequence). The CDR3 is made up of 13 amino acids. Trimming took off 3 bases at V and 4 bases at J, with 12 bases between the two ends. This sequence joins TRBV20-1 and TRBJ1-2; D call uncertain. The specimen was blood, either unsorted or a sorted T cell fraction (not recorded which). This TCR was sampled from a male donor with ankylosing spondylitis. The CDR3 nucleotides read TGCAGTGCTAGTACGGGAGGGTTCTATGGCTACACCTTC. Amino acid sequence: CSASTGGFYGYTF.